This T cell receptor (beta chain) was sequenced for a study of cytomegalovirus exposure and HLA in healthy donors. The wider study: When just under 400 donors were genotyped, roughly 82% of them were found to fall in the Caucasian-associated ancestry cluster.

Study findings and constraints: In a later analysis, productive TCRs from donors in an Asian-associated ancestry cluster reportedly carried fewer N-insertions than the cohort mean.

As to this clone: The antigen is undetermined.

PCR used 60 Vbeta primers and 13 Jbeta primers. This table comes from immunoSEQ multiplex PCR, and its TCRdb copy is limited to in-frame clones, with some not included. This sample has approximately 170,000 clones, with just under 80% found just once. Germline V gene lookup returns CDR1 SGHTA and CDR2 FQGTGA. V lost 3 bases and J lost 4, with 14 bases in between. This CDR3 contains 15 residues. This clonotype was sampled from a woman in her forties in good health and CMV-seropositive. Sequenced sample: PBMCs. The chain couples TRBV7-3 to TRBJ2-3; tentatively, D is TRBD2 (7 bases). CDR3 region: CASSLVGGRADTQYF. CDR3 bases: TGTGCCAGCAGCTTGGTGGGGGGGCGGGCAGATACGCAGTATTTT.